This T cell receptor (beta chain) was recorded in a study of cytomegalovirus exposure and HLA in healthy donors. General study findings and limits: Many donors shared some public TCRs, even though most TCR sequences were rare.

Germline values: CDR1 MNHNS, CDR2 SASEGT. This CDR3 comprises 14 residues. V lost 0 bases, J lost 8 bases, and 13 bases lay in between. It was with 60 Vbeta and 13 Jbeta primers that the PCR ran. Clones were read by immunoSEQ multiplex PCR, and TCRdb kept only the in-frame ones, dropping some. The sample shows about 130,000 clones, approximately 81% of them seen only once. A word on this clone: Its target is not known.

The rearrangement links TRBV6-1 to TRBJ1-2; possible D gene TRBD1, 5 bases. The receptor's source is a man aged 18 to 35 in good health and CMV-seropositive. The sample taken for sequencing was PBMCs. DNA for the CDR3: TGTGCCAGCAGTGAAGCGGGGGGTCGGGAGGGCTACACCTTC. Amino acids: CASSEAGGREGYTF.